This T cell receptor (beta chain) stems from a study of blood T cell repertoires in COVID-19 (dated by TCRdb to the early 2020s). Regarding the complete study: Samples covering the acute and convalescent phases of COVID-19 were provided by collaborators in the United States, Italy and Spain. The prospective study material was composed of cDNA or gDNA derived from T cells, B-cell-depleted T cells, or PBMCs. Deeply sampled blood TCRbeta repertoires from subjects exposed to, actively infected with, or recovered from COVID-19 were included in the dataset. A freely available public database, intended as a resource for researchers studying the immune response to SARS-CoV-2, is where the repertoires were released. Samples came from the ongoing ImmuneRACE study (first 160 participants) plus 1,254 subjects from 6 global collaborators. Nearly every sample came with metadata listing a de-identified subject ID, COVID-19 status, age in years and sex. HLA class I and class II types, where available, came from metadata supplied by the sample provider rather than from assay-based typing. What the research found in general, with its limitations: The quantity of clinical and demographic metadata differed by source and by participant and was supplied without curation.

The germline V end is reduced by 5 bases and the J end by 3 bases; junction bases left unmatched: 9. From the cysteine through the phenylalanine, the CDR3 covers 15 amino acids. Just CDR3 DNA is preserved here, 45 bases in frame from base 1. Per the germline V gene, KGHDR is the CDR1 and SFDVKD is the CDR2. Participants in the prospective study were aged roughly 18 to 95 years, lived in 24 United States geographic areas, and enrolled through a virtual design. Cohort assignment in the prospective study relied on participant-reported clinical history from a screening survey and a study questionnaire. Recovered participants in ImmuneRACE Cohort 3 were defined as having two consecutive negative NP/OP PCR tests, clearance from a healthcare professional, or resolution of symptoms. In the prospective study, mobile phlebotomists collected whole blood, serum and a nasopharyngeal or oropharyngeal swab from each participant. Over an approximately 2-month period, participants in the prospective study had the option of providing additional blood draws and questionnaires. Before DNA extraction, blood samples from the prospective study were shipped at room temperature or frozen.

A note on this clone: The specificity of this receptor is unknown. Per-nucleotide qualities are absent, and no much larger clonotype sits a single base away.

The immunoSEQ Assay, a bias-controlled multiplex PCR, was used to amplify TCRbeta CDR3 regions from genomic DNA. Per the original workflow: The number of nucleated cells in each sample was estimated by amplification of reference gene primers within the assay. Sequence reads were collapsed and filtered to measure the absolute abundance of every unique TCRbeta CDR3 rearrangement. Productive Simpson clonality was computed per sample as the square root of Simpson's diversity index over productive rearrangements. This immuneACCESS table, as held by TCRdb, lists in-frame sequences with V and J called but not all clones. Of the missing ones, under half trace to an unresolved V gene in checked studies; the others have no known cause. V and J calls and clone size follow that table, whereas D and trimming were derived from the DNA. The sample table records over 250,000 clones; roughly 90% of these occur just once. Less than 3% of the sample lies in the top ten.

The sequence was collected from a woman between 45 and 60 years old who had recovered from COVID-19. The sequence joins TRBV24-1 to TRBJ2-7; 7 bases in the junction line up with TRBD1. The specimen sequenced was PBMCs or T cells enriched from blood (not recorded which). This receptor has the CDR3 CATSANRDSHYEQYF. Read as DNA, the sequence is TGTGCCACCAGTGCCAACCGGGACAGTCACTACGAGCAGTACTTC.